This TCR beta chain was captured by sequencing in a study of blood T cell repertoires in COVID-19. Overall study context: Sites across the United States, Italy and Spain contributed samples from acute and convalescent COVID-19. In each case, the material was cDNA or gDNA derived from T cells, B-cell-depleted T cells, or PBMCs.

Germline lookup yields CDR1 KGHSH and CDR2 LQKENI. CDR3 length: 16 amino acids. After removal of 5 bases from V and 0 bases from J, the junction contained 6 bases not matched to a gene. Per the original data handling: Using reference gene primer amplification, nucleated cell counts were estimated. Produced via immunoSEQ multiplex PCR; TCRdb's table is partial and in-frame only. The V and J calls and clone size are taken from that table; D and trimming were inferred from the DNA. The sample holds about 73,000 clones, roughly 80% seen once. The TCR originated in a human donor in a cohort sampled during active COVID-19. The chain couples TRBV18 to TRBJ1-5; TRBD1 matches at 8 bases. The source material was peripheral blood. The CDR3 bases are TGTGCCAGCTCATTAGGACAGGGCGATAGCAATCAGCCCCAGCATTTT. Translation gives CASSLGQGDSNQPQHF.